The 8 T cell receptor beta chains reported below all come from one sample, sequenced in a study of PD-1 blockade in classical Hodgkin lymphoma. Produced via immunoSEQ multiplex PCR; TCRdb's table is partial and in-frame only. The sample has fewer than 95,000 clones, 83% seen once. Time point described: cycle 4 day 1 (C4D1), after around six weeks of nivolumab. In every patient, relapse followed autologous stem cell transplantation, while exposure to brentuximab vedotin differed. The sample here was peripheral blood mononuclear cells (PBMCs), taken before the fourth cycle of nivolumab. Every receptor here comes from a human donor with classical Hodgkin lymphoma.

This sequence joins TRBV4-1 and TRBJ2-5; 10 bases align to TRBD1. Germline V CDR1 and CDR2: MGHRA, YSYEKL. After removal of 3 bases from V and 3 bases from J, the junction contained 1 base not matched to a gene. This CDR3 contains 14 residues. The CDR3 DNA is TGCGCCAGCAGCCAGGGGACAGGGGAAGAGACCCAGTACTTC. Protein: CASSQGTGEETQYF.

The chain uses TRBV5-1 and TRBJ1-3; tentative D call: TRBD1 (5 bases). V lost 4 bases to trimming and J lost 4 bases, with 12 bases between them. The CDR3 runs 14 residues. Germline CDR1 is SGHRS and CDR2 is YFSETQ. The CDR3 spells CASSLTGGGNTIYF. The CDR3 DNA sequence: TGCGCCAGCAGCCTCACAGGTGGGGGAAACACCATATATTTT.

Comment on this clone: This CDR3 is also generated by other DNA sequences in the sample. The V call is TRBV30, the J call TRBJ2-2; TRBD2 matches at 11 bases. This CDR3 is 14 amino acids long. CDR1 and CDR2 (germline): GTSNPN, SVGIG (reference sequence). After removal of 0 bases from V and 6 bases from J, the junction contained 0 bases not matched to a gene. This CDR3 is CAWSVLAGAGELFF. Written as DNA, the CDR3 is TGTGCCTGGAGTGTACTAGCGGGAGCCGGGGAGCTGTTTTTT.

The chain combines TRBV5-4 with TRBJ2-3; D gene unclear. Germline V gene lookup returns CDR1 SGHNT and CDR2 YYREEE (reference sequence). CDR3 length: 18 residues. V was shortened by 0 bases and J by 2 bases, with 19 bases between the two germline ends. The CDR3 nucleotides read TGTGCCAGCAGCTTGGGGCCTCGTGGCGTAACTTACACAGATACGCAGTATTTT. Translating it yields CASSLGPRGVTYTDTQYF.

This clone was observed many times. The chain uses TRBV2 and TRBJ1-2; D gene uncertain. The V gene's germline CDR1 is SNHLY and CDR2 FYNNEI. CDR3 length: 12 amino acids. V was trimmed by 5 bases and J by 5 bases, leaving 9 bases between them. The chain's CDR3 is CASSSQAYGYTF. The CDR3 nucleotides read TGTGCCAGCAGTTCTCAGGCGTATGGCTACACCTTC.

The rearrangement links TRBV7-8 to TRBJ1-5; the D is unclear. The CDR3 sequence is 15 residues long. In germline, CDR1 is SGHVS, CDR2 FQNEAQ. V gave up 2 bases and J gave up 6 bases, with 14 bases separating them. The CDR3 DNA reads as TGTGCCAGCAGCTTACTTGACTTCCACGGTCAGCCCCAGCATTTT. Amino acids: CASSLLDFHGQPQHF.

The chain links TRBV7-6 to TRBJ2-7; D gene uncertain. Germline V lookup: CDR1 SGHVS, CDR2 FNYEAQ. V shed 0 bases and J shed 6 bases, with 9 bases lying between them. CDR3 length equals 13 residues. The CDR3 nucleotides read TGTGCCAGCAGCTTAGCGTTCGGATCCGAGCAGTACTTC. Amino acid sequence: CASSLAFGSEQYF.

V usage is TRBV29-1 and J usage is TRBJ1-1, with TRBD1 as a possible D gene (5 bases). Trimming removed 3 bases at V and 0 bases at J, with 11 bases between. The germline V gene has CDR1 SQVTM and CDR2 ANQGSEA. CDR3 length: 14 residues. The CDR3 DNA sequence: TGCAGCGTTGATCTGGGGGGAATGAACACTGAAGCTTTCTTT. This gives the protein CSVDLGGMNTEAFF.